In this sample, the clone carrying this T cell receptor beta chain turned up a few times. Its antigen is unknown. The data belong to a study of beta chain features in type 1 diabetes. TCRB transcripts that were expressed got sequenced, as all of the isolated RNA had been reverse transcribed. The method was immunoSEQ multiplex PCR; TCRdb's version includes in-frame clones alone and lacks a portion of them. This sample has 250,000 to 350,000 clones, with 13% to 15% found just once. Germline CDR1 is MGHDK and CDR2 is SYGVNS. The CDR3 loop spans 15 amino acids. J gave up 5 bases and V 3 bases, and 5 bases lay outside the gene matches. General study results and limits: There was a moderate but significant shortening of TCRB CDR3s in all four CD4+ subsets of Type 1 diabetes patients.

This TCR came from a man aged 30 to 39 with type 1 diabetes. V and J are TRBV25-1 and TRBJ2-3, with 10 bases identical to TRBD2. Sample: naive CD4+ T cells from blood. The chain's CDR3 is CASSDLAGEGDTQYF. CDR3 nucleotides: TGTGCCAGCAGTGACCTAGCGGGAGAAGGAGATACGCAGTATTTT.